The entry below gives a single T cell receptor (beta chain) sequence along with its context. This CDR3 has 13 residues. Germline V gene data show CDR1 as SGDLS and CDR2 as YYNGEE. V was clipped by 3 bases and J by 11 bases, with 14 bases between them. The sample is drawn from a study of identical twins. TCRdb independently ran MiXCR on the 5' RACE reads; one entry per CDR3 protein. The data contain roughly 500,000 distinct CDR3 sequences, 22% of them singletons. Separately, the same data were catalogued under a study of T cells expressing NK-cell markers. That paper states: There were several donors in whom these clonotypes also led the CD3+CD56-NKG2C+ fraction.

The chain couples TRBV9 to TRBJ1-4, with D tentatively TRBD1 (5 bases). This TCR derives from a woman aged 18-30 years in good health. What was sequenced was CD4+ T cells sorted from blood. In DNA, the CDR3 is TGTGCCAGCAGCGACGGAGGGCGGGGGAAACTGTTTTTT. Translated: CASSDGGRGKLFF.